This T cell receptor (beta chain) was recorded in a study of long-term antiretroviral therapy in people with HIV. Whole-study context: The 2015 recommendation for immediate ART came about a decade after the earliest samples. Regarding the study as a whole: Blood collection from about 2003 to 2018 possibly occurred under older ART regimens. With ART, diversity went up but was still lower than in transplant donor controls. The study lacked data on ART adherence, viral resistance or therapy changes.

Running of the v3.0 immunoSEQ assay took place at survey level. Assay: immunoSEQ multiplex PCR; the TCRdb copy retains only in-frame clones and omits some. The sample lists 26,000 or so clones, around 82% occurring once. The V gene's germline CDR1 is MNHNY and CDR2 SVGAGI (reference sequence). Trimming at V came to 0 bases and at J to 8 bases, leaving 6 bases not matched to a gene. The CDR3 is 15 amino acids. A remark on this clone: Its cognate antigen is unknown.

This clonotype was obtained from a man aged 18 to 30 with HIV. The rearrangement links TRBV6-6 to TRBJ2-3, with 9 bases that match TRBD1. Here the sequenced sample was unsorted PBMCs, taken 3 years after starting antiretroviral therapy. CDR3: CASSYSGQGTSTQYF. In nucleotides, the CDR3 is TGTGCCAGCAGTTACTCGGGACAGGGAACTTCTACGCAGTATTTT.